This section outlines one TCR beta chain sequence together with its context. The data were produced by immunoSEQ multiplex PCR, yet TCRdb's version contains in-frame clones alone and is incomplete. This sample lists about 21,000 clones; its ten largest clones have approximately 6%. These data originate in a study of T cells in women clearing cervical HPV infection. Material: blood buffy coat. The sequence came from a woman between 18 and 70 years old with a cervical HPV16 infection that either progressed to CIN3+ or cleared (not recorded which).

CDR3 loop: CATSVNTEAFF. The part of the CDR3 DNA that was read is TGTGCCACTTCAGTGAACACTGAA. The chain recombines TRBV19 with TRBJ1-1; D gene unclear. The missing CDR3 end, 3 residues past where the read stops, is filled in from the germline J gene. This CDR3 has 11 amino acids. Trimming took 10 bases from V and 0 from J, leaving 6 bases between them. Germline V gives CDR1 LNHDA, CDR2 SQIVND (reference sequence).